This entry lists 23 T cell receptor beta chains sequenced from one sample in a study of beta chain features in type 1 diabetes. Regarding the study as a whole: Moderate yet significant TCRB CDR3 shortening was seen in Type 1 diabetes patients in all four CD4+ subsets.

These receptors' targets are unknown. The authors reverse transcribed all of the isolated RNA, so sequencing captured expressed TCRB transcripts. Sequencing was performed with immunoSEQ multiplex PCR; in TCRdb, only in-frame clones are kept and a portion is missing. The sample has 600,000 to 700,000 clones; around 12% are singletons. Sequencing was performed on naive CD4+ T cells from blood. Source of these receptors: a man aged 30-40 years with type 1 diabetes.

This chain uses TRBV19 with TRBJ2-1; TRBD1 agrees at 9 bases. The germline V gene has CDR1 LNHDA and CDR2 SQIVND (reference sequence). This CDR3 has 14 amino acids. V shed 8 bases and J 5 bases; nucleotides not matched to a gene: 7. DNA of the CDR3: TGTGCCAGTGGTACACAGGGGGCGGACAATGAGCAGTTCTTC. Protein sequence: CASGTQGADNEQFF.

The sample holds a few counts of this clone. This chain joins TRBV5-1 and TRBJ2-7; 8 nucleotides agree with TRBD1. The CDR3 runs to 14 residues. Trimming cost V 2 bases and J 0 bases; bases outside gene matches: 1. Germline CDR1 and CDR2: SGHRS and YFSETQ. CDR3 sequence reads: CASSFQGASYEQYF. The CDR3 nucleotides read TGCGCCAGCAGCTTTCAGGGGGCCTCCTACGAGCAGTACTTC.

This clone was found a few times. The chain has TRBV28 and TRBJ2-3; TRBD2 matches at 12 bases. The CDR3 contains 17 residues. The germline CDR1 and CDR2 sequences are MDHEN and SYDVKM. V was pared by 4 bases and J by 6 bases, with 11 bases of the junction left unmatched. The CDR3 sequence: CASSSSSLAGGRDTQYF. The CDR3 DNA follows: TGTGCCAGCAGTTCATCATCTCTAGCGGGGGGGCGTGATACGCAGTATTTT. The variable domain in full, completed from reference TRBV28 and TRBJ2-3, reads DVKVTQSSRYLVKRTGEKVFLECVQDMDHENMFWYRQDPGLGLRLIYFSYDVKMKEKGDIPEGYSVSREKKERFSLILESASTNQTSMYLCASSSSSLAGGRDTQYFGPGTRLTVL.

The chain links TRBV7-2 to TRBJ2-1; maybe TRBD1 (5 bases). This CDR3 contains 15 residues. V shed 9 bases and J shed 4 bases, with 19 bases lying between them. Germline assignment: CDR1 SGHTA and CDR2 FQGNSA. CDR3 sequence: CASRGLLFGYNEQFF. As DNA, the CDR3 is TGTGCCAGTAGGGGTCTTCTTTTTGGTTACAATGAGCAGTTCTTC.

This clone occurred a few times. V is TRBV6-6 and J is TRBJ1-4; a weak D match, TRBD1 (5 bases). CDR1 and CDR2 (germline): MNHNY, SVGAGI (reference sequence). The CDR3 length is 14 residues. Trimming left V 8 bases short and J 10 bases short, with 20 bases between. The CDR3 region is CASGPWDSTGKLFF. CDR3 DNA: TGTGCCAGCGGGCCCTGGGACTCAACGGGAAAACTGTTTTTT.

The CDR3 reads CATKPPGSYYEQYF. Written as DNA, the CDR3 is TGTGCCACCAAGCCCCCGGGCAGCTACTACGAGCAGTACTTC. This sequence joins TRBV6-5 and TRBJ2-7; D remains ambiguous. Germline-derived CDR1 and CDR2 are MNHEY and SVGAGI. Trimming removed 10 bases at V and 3 bases at J, with 19 bases between. The CDR3 totals 14 residues.

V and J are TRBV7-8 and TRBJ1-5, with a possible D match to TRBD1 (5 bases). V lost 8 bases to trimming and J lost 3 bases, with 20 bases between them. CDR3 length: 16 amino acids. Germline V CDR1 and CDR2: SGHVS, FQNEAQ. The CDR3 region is CASARATDPLNQPQHF. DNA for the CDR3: TGTGCCAGCGCAAGAGCGACAGACCCCCTCAATCAGCCCCAGCATTTT.

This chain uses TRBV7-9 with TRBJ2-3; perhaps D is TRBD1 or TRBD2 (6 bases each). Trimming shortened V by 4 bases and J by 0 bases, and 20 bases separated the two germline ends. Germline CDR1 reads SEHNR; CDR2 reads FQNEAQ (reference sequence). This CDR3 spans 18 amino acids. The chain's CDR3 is CASSSGPGATRSTDTQYF. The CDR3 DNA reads TGTGCCAGCAGCTCTGGGCCGGGGGCGACGCGCAGCACAGATACGCAGTATTTT.

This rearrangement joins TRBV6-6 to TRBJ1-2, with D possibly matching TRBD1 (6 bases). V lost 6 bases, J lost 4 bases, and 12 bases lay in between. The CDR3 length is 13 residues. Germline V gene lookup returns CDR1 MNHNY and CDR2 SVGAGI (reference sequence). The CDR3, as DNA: TGTGCCAGCAGAATGGACAGTTCCTATGGCTACACCTTC. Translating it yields CASRMDSSYGYTF.

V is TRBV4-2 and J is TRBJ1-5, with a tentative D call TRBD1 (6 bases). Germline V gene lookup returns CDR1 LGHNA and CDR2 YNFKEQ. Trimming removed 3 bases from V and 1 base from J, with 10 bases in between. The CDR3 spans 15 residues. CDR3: CASSQGAKSNQPQHF. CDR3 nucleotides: TGTGCCAGCAGCCAGGGGGCCAAGAGCAATCAGCCCCAGCATTTT.

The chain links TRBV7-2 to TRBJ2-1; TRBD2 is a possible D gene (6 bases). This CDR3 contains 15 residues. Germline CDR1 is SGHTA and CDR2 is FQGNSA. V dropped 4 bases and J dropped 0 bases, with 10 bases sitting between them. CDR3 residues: CASSSLSGSYNEQFF. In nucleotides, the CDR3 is TGTGCCAGCAGCTCACTTAGCGGCTCCTACAATGAGCAGTTCTTC.

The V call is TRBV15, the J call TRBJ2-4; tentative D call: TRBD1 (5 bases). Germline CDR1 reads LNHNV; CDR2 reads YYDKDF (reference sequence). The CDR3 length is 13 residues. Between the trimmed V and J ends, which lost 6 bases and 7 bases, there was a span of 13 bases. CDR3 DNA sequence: TGTGCCACCAGAGGGGCCCCCGGGAACATTCAGTACTTC. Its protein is CATRGAPGNIQYF.

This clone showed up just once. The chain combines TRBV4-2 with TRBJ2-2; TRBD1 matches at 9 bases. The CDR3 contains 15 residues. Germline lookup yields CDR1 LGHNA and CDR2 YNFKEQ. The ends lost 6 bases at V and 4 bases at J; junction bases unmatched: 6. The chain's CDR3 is CASRLGQGVTGELFF. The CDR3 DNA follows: TGTGCCAGCAGGTTGGGACAGGGTGTCACCGGGGAGCTGTTTTTT.

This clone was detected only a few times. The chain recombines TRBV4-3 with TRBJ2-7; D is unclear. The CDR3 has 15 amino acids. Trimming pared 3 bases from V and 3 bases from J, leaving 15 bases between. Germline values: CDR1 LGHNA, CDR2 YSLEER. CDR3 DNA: TGCGCCAGCAGCCAGAACATGGGAACAGACTACGAGCAGTACTTC. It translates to CASSQNMGTDYEQYF.

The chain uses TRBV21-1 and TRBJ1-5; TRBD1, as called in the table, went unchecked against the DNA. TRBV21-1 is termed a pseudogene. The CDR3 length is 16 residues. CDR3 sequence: CASSPKQVNLGQPQHF. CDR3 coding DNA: TGTGCCAGCAGTCCCAAACAGGTAAACCTGGGTCAGCCCCAGCATTTT.

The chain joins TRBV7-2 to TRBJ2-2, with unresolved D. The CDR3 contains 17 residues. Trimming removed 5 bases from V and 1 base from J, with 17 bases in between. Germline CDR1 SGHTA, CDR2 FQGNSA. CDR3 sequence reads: CASSRSPTTGNTGELFF. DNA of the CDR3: TGTGCCAGCAGCCGGTCTCCAACGACGGGGAACACCGGGGAGCTGTTTTTT.

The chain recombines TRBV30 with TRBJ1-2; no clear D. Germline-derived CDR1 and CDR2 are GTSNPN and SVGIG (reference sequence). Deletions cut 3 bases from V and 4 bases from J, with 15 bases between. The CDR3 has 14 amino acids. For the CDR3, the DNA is TGTGCCTGGAGCGAAAACCTGCGGGGCTATGGCTACACCTTC. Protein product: CAWSENLRGYGYTF.

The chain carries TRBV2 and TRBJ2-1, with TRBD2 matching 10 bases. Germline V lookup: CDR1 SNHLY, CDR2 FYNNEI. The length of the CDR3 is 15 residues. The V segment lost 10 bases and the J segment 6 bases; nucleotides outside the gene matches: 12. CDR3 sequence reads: CATRSGLAGVNEQFF. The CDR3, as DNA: TGTGCCACCCGCAGCGGGCTAGCGGGGGTCAATGAGCAGTTCTTC.

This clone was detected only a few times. The CDR3 region is CSVYRDRVSSSYNEQFF. In DNA form, the CDR3 reads TGCAGCGTCTACCGGGACAGGGTTTCGAGCTCCTACAATGAGCAGTTCTTC. The chain recombines TRBV29-1 with TRBJ2-1; TRBD1 agrees at 9 bases. The junction had 12 bases not matched to a gene; V was cut back by 6 bases and J by 0 bases. This CDR3 has 17 amino acids. Germline V gene sequence: CDR1 SQVTM, CDR2 ANQGSEA.

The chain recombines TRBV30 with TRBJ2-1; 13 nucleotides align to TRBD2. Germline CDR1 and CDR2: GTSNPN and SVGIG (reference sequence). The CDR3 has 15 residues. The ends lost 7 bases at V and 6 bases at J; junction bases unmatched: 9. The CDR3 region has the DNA TGTGCCTCAACCCAGACTAGCGGGGGGTCCAATGAGCAGTTCTTC. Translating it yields CASTQTSGGSNEQFF.

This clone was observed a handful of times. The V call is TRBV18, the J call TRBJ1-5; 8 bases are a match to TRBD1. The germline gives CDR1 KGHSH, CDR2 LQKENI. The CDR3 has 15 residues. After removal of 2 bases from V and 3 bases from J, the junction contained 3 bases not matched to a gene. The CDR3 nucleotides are TGTGCCAGCTCACCAGAGACAGGGGTCAATCAGCCCCAGCATTTT. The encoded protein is CASSPETGVNQPQHF.

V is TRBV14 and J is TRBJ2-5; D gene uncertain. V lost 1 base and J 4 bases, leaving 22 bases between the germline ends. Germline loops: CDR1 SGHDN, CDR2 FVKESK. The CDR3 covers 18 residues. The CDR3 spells CASSQGVVPNSVRETQYF. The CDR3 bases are TGTGCCAGCAGCCAAGGGGTTGTTCCGAATTCCGTGAGAGAGACCCAGTACTTC.

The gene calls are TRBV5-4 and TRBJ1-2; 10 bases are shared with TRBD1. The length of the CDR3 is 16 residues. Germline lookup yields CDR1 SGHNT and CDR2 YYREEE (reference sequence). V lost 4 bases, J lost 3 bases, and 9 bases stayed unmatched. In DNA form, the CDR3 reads TGTGCCAGCAGCAAATCCGGGACAGGGGCATACTATGGCTACACCTTC. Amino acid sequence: CASSKSGTGAYYGYTF.